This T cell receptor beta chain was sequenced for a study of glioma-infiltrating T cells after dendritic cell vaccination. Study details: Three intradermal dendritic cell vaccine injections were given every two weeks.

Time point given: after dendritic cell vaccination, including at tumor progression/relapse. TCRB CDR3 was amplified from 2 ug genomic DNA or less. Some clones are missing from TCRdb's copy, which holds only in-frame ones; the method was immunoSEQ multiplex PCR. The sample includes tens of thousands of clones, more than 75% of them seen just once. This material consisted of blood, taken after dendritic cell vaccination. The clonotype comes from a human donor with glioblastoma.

CDR3 sequence reads: CASSRGTSGEFTYEQYF. In nucleotides, the CDR3 is TGTGCCAGCAGCCGAGGGACTAGCGGGGAATTTACCTACGAGCAGTACTTC. The chain recombines TRBV5-6 with TRBJ2-7, with TRBD2 identical over 13 bases. The CDR3 is 17 residues long. Germline CDR1 reads SGHDT; CDR2 reads YYEEEE. V was clipped by 4 bases and J by 2 bases; unmatched bases: 9.